This T cell receptor beta chain originates from a study of human T cells and chemical hapten exposure. This clonotype was seen repeatedly, ten times or more. Trimming pared 3 bases from V and 5 bases from J, leaving 13 bases between. The CDR3 is 15 residues long. Germline assignment: CDR1 MNHEY and CDR2 SVGAGI. Using its own MiXCR run on the RACE reads, TCRdb lists one record per CDR3 protein. Of over 100,000 distinct CDR3 sequences listed, 9% to 10% are singletons. The sample's time point: healthy volunteer bleed at 2 weeks. From whole blood left unfractionated, total RNA was extracted. The chain is built from TRBV6-5 and TRBJ2-2, with D possibly called TRBD1 or TRBD2 (6 bases each). Sequencing was performed on whole blood. The receptor was isolated from a male donor in good health. Some clones in this sample may be carry-over from other donors' samples. CDR3 nucleotide sequence: TGTGCCAGCAGTTATTGGGGGGCTCGTACCGGGGAGCTGTTTTTT. This encodes CASSYWGARTGELFF.